These 14 T cell receptor beta chains share one sample of origin, sequenced in a study of glioma-infiltrating T cells after dendritic cell vaccination. The repertoire was sequenced with immunoSEQ multiplex PCR; TCRdb's copy has only in-frame clones and lacks some. Of under 35,000 clones detected, 90% appear once; the ten largest clones hold roughly 2%. The sequenced sample was blood, obtained before dendritic cell vaccination. Source of these receptors: a human donor with glioblastoma.

The CDR3: CASSFGATSQETQYF. CDR3 DNA: TGCGCCAGCAGTTTTGGAGCGACTAGCCAAGAGACCCAGTACTTC. The V gene is TRBV23-1, the J gene TRBJ2-5, with D possibly being TRBD2 (6 bases). TRBV23-1 is given ORF status, its function remaining uncertain. Deletions cut 5 bases from V and 1 base from J, with 14 bases between. The CDR3 extends over 15 amino acids.

The chain employs TRBV25-1 and TRBJ2-5; TRBD1 aligns across 7 bases. CDR3 size: 15 residues. Germline CDR1 and CDR2: MGHDK and SYGVNS. V lost 6 bases, J lost 5 bases, and 12 bases stayed unmatched. The CDR3 nucleotides read TGTGCCAGCAGATCCGGGACAGTCGTACGGGAGACCCAGTACTTC. As protein: CASRSGTVVRETQYF.

The rearrangement joins TRBV9 to TRBJ1-2; a weak D match, TRBD1 (6 bases). Germline V CDR1 and CDR2: SGDLS, YYNGEE. The germline V and J ends were trimmed by 0 bases and 3 bases, with 15 bases remaining between them. This CDR3 comprises 16 residues. This CDR3 is CASSVALWGLYYGYTF. CDR3 coding DNA: TGTGCCAGCAGCGTAGCTCTTTGGGGGCTGTACTATGGCTACACCTTC.

The J gene is TRBJ1-2, the V gene TRBV5-1; 12 bases map to TRBD1. The CDR3 has 15 amino acids. CDR1 SGHRS and CDR2 YFSETQ come from the germline V gene. V lost 4 bases, J lost 6 bases, and 7 bases stayed unmatched. The CDR3 nucleotides read TGCGCCAGCAGCCCGGGGACAGGGGGCTTCGATGGCTACACCTTC. It translates to CASSPGTGGFDGYTF. Based on the CDR3 plus reference TRBV5-1 and TRBJ1-2, the full variable domain is KAGVTQTPRYLIKTRGQQVTLSCSPISGHRSVSWYQQTPGQGLQFLFEYFSETQRNKGNFPGRFSGRQFSNSRSEMNVSTLELGDSALYLCASSPGTGGFDGYTFGSGTRLTVV.

The chain links TRBV18 to TRBJ2-1, with D tentatively TRBD2 (5 bases). Deletions cut 3 bases from V and 6 bases from J, with 9 bases between. This CDR3 is built from 13 residues. The germline CDR1 and CDR2 sequences are KGHSH and LQKENI. CDR3 DNA: TGTGCCAGCTCACCCACTAGAACCAATGAGCAGTTCTTC. It yields the protein CASSPTRTNEQFF. Variable domain in full (rest from reference TRBV18 and TRBJ2-1): NAGVMQNPRHLVRRRGQEARLRCSPMKGHSHVYWYRQLPEEGLKFMVYLQKENIIDESGMPKERFSAEFPKEGPSILRIQQVVRGDSAAYFCASSPTRTNEQFFGPGTRLTVL.

The chain links TRBV6-6 to TRBJ2-2, with 10 bases matching TRBD1. CDR3 length: 15 amino acids. The V and J ends lost 6 bases and 5 bases, in that order; junction bases with no gene match: 6. Germline loops: CDR1 MNHNY, CDR2 SVGAGI (reference sequence). The DNA of the CDR3 is TGTGCCAGCAGATCCGGGACAGGGGATACCGGGGAGCTGTTTTTT. The encoded protein is CASRSGTGDTGELFF.

The V and J genes are TRBV28 and TRBJ2-7, with D perhaps matching TRBD1 (6 bases). Per germline, CDR1 MDHEN and CDR2 SYDVKM. With 7 bases removed from V and 2 bases from J, the gap between germline ends came to 18 bases. This CDR3 spans 15 amino acids. This CDR3 is CASTLGAGLTYEQYF. The CDR3 region has the DNA TGTGCCAGCACCCTGGGGGCCGGGCTCACCTACGAGCAGTACTTC.

This chain links TRBV6-5 with TRBJ1-2; possible D gene TRBD1, 6 bases. Germline CDR1 reads MNHEY; CDR2 reads SVGAGI. The CDR3 has 14 residues. Trimming took 11 bases from V and 5 from J, leaving 21 bases between them. DNA for the CDR3: TGTGCCTCCCCCTACGATGGGGGCGGGTATGGCTACACCTTC. It translates to CASPYDGGGYGYTF.

V usage is TRBV5-1 and J usage is TRBJ2-3; a possible D gene is TRBD2 (7 bases). The V end was cut by 2 bases, the J end by 7 bases, with 20 bases between. Germline assignment: CDR1 SGHRS and CDR2 YFSETQ. This CDR3 is 16 amino acids long. The CDR3 nucleotides are TGCGCCAGCAGCTTTGGGGGGCTAGCGGTTGTGAATACGCAGTATTTT. Its protein product is CASSFGGLAVVNTQYF.

CDR3 in DNA: TGTGCCAGCAGCTTAGTCGGTTCGGGTGAAAAACTGTTTTTT. Its protein is CASSLVGSGEKLFF. V gene TRBV7-9 combines with J gene TRBJ1-4; no definite D call. Germline V gene lookup returns CDR1 SEHNR and CDR2 FQNEAQ (reference sequence). Trimming cost V 1 base and J 7 bases, with 10 bases left between them. This CDR3 region has 14 residues.

This chain uses TRBV7-8 with TRBJ2-5; 12 nucleotides align to TRBD2. The junction had 17 bases not matched to a gene; V was cut back by 5 bases and J by 7 bases. The germline CDR1 and CDR2 sequences are SGHVS and FQNEAQ. The CDR3 sequence is 18 residues long. DNA for the CDR3: TGTGCCAGCAGCCCCCCTTTTAGGCTAGCGGGGGGGCGGGTGACCCAGTACTTC. Amino acids: CASSPPFRLAGGRVTQYF.

A single count supports this clone. Here the CDR3 reads CASSQDRGTEAFF. CDR3 DNA sequence: TGTGCCAGCAGCCAAGACAGGGGGACTGAAGCTTTCTTT. The chain recombines TRBV6-5 with TRBJ1-1, with 9 positions matching TRBD1. The CDR3 length is 13 residues. V shed 6 bases and J 5 bases; nucleotides not matched to a gene: 4. The germline gives CDR1 MNHEY, CDR2 SVGAGI.

The chain joins TRBV5-1 to TRBJ2-5, with 14 bases that match TRBD2. From germline, CDR1 is SGHRS and CDR2 YFSETQ. CDR3 size: 18 residues. Trimming removed 6 bases from V and 4 bases from J; junction bases left unmatched: 14. CDR3 DNA sequence: TGCGCCAGCACGAGAGGGACTAGCGGGGGACTTCGGGCAGAGACCCAGTACTTC. This translates into CASTRGTSGGLRAETQYF.

The chain links TRBV19 to TRBJ1-2; D might be TRBD1 (6 bases). Germline CDR1 LNHDA, CDR2 SQIVND (reference sequence). The CDR3 consists of 15 residues. Deletions cut 6 bases from V and 0 bases from J, with 14 bases between. The CDR3 DNA reads as TGTGCCAGTAGCCTCCCGACAGGCGCTAACTATGGCTACACCTTC. The encoded protein is CASSLPTGANYGYTF.